Listed below are T cell receptor beta chains from one sample, sequenced in a study of monozygotic twins with inflammatory bowel disease. Each CDR3 protein gets one entry in TCRdb, which reprocessed the 5' RACE reads and gives no DNA. The sample includes 150,000 to 200,000 distinct CDR3 sequences. Specimen: blood. The receptors derive from a human donor with ulcerative colitis or Crohn's disease, or a healthy co-twin of an affected twin (not recorded which). CDR3s include the opening cysteine and the closing phenylalanine or tryptophan.

V: TRBV20-1
J: TRBJ2-7
CDR3: CSASAAGTSGKEQYF

V: TRBV5-1
J: TRBJ2-1
CDR3: CASSLEGREYNEQFF

V: TRBV5-1
J: TRBJ1-1
CDR3: CASSFSTGQRNTEAFF

V: TRBV5-1
J: TRBJ2-7
CDR3: CASSPPVRYEQYF

V: TRBV11-2
J: TRBJ2-7
CDR3: CASSLRTRAYEQYF

V: TRBV7-2
J: TRBJ1-3
CDR3: CASSRTAFSGNTIYF

V: TRBV5-1
J: TRBJ2-7
CDR3: CASSIDRGRSYEQYF

V: TRBV7-2
J: TRBJ2-7
CDR3: CASSLGTGGQQYF

V: TRBV5-1
J: TRBJ2-1
CDR3: CASSVQGWEQFF

V: TRBV5-1
J: TRBJ2-7
CDR3: CASSLSGTSGSPHEQYF

V: TRBV3-1
J: TRBJ1-1
CDR3: CASSQTTGYTEAFF

V: TRBV10-3
J: TRBJ1-5
CDR3: CAISDYEQPQHF

V: TRBV11-1
J: TRBJ2-7
CDR3: CASSLAGGDPYEQYF

V: TRBV7-9
J: TRBJ1-2
CDR3: CASGRGNYGYTF

V: TRBV20-1
J: TRBJ2-5
CDR3: CSASGQNQETQYF

V: TRBV5-1
J: TRBJ2-7
CDR3: CASRGTVRQGAHEQYF

V: TRBV29-1
J: TRBJ2-7
CDR3: CSVGGTTYEQYF